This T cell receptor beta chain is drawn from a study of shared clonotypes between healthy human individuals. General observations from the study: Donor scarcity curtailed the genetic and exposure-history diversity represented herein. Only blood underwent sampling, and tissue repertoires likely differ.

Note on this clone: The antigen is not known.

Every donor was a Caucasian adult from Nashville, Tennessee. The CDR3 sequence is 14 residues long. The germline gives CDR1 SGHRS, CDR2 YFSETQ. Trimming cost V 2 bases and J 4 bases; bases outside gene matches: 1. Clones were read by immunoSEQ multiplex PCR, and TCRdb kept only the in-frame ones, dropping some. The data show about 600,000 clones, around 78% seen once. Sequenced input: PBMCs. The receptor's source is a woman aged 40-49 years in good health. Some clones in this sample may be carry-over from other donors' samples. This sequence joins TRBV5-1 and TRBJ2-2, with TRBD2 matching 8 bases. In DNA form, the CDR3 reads TGCGCCAGCAGCTTCGGGACTAGCACCGGGGAGCTGTTTTTT. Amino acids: CASSFGTSTGELFF.